The clone carrying this T cell receptor (beta chain) was detected only once. What it binds is unknown. This sample was included in a study of shared clonotypes between healthy human individuals. Findings and caveats of the study: Among donors, the sharing of clonotypes was expected to be influenced by sequencing depth. Naive subsets generally had larger estimated richness than memory subsets.

This CDR3 has 16 amino acids. The V gene's germline CDR1 is SGHDT and CDR2 YYEEEE. Losses at the gene ends were 0 bases for V and 4 bases for J; bases not matched to a gene: 7. Some clones are missing from TCRdb's copy, which holds only in-frame ones; the method was immunoSEQ multiplex PCR. The repertoire includes approximately 2.5 million clones, around 94% of them detected once, and over 0.12% sits in the top ten. J is TRBJ1-3 and V is TRBV5-6; 7 nucleotides line up with TRBD1. The sequence derives from a man aged 18 to 30 in good health. The specimen was naive CD4+ T cells sorted from blood. Subset meaning: CD45RA+ positively selected. CDR3 nucleotides: TGTGCCAGCAGCTTGGCTCCGACAGGGACGGGAAACACCATATATTTT. Translated, it gives CASSLAPTGTGNTIYF.